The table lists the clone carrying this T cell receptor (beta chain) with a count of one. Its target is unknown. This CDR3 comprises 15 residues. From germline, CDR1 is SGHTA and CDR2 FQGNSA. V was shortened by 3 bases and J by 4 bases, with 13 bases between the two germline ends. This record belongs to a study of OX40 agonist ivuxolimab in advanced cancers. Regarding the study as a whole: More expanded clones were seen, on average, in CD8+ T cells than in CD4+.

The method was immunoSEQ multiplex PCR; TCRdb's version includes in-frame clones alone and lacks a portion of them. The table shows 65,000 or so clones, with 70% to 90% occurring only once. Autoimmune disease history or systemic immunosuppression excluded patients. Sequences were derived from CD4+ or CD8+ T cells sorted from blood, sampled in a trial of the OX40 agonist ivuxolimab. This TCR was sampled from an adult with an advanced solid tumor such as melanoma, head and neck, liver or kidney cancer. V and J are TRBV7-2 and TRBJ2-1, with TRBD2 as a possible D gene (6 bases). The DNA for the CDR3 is TGTGCCAGCAGCTTGGTAGCGGTGGGGTACAATGAGCAGTTCTTC. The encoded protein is CASSLVAVGYNEQFF.